This is a list of T cell receptor beta chains from one sample in a study of T cell responses to AZD1222 COVID-19 vaccine. The data were produced by immunoSEQ multiplex PCR, yet TCRdb's version contains in-frame clones alone and is incomplete. The sample comprises tens of thousands of clones, roughly 80% of which are singletons, and 20% to 25% rests with the top ten. The material sequenced was peripheral blood, taken on day 0 of MenACWY control vaccination. The receptors come from an adult in good health. Each CDR3 is given with its conserved first and last residue. A D gene is named only where the DNA matches it firmly. Size tells how often a clone was seen (once, few, many) or the class of an expanded clone, and some rows leave it out.

>TRBV3-1/TRBV3-2|.|TRBJ2-2|TRBD2
CASRARAGGGGELFF
TGTGCCAGCCGCGCCCGGGCGGGGGGGGGCGGGGAGCTGTTTTTT
>TRBV19|.|TRBJ1-5|.
CASSPTFIRPQHF
TGTGCCAGTAGTCCCACCTTTATTCGGCCCCAGCATTTT
>TRBV6-5|.|TRBJ1-3|TRBD1
CASRTGDAGNTIYF
TGTGCTTCAAGGACAGGCGACGCCGGAAACACCATATATTTT
>TRBV2|.|TRBJ1-1|.
CASSASGLLNTEAFF
TGTGCCAGCAGCGCTTCGGGACTTCTGAACACTGAAGCTTTCTTT
>TRBV5-1|.|TRBJ2-7|.
CASSLAGTRSDEQYF
TGCGCCAGCAGCTTGGCCGGGACACGTAGCGACGAGCAGTACTTC
>TRBV7-8|.|TRBJ2-7|.
CASSLGGTGIYEQYF
TGTGCCAGCAGCTTAGGAGGGACTGGAATTTACGAGCAGTACTTC
>TRBV6-1|.|TRBJ1-4|.
CASSEVLPGVIATNEKLFF
TGTGCCAGCAGTGAAGTCCTCCCAGGGGTTATCGCAACTAATGAAAAACTGTTTTTT
>TRBV29-1|.|TRBJ2-1|.
CSVEISYNEQFF
TGCAGCGTGGAAATTTCCTACAATGAGCAGTTCTTC
>TRBV18|.|TRBJ2-1|.
CASSRRGDEQFF
TGTGCCAGCTCACGCAGGGGTGATGAGCAGTTCTTC
>TRBV30|.|TRBJ2-1|TRBD1
CAWSVLRQGWGEQFF
TGTGCCTGGAGTGTACTTCGACAGGGATGGGGTGAGCAGTTCTTC
>TRBV12-3/TRBV12-4|few|TRBJ1-1|.
CASSSGGLFPAFF
TGTGCCAGCAGTTCCGGAGGCCTTTTCCCAGCTTTCTTT
>TRBV4-1|few|TRBJ2-2|.
CASSQAMAGELFF
TGCGCCAGCAGCCAAGCTATGGCCGGGGAGCTGTTTTTT
>TRBV9|.|TRBJ2-3|TRBD2
CASSVGLSGGAGRTDTQYF
TGTGCCAGCAGCGTAGGTCTTAGCGGGGGGGCGGGGCGCACAGATACGCAGTATTTT
>TRBV5-1|.|TRBJ2-1|TRBD2
CASSLSVAGTPYNEQFF
TGCGCCAGCAGCTTGTCGGTAGCGGGTACCCCCTACAATGAGCAGTTCTTC
>TRBV5-3|.|TRBJ2-2|TRBD1
CARSLYVDRGNTGELFF
TGTGCCAGAAGCTTGTACGTCGACAGGGGAAACACCGGGGAGCTGTTTTTT
>TRBV28|.|TRBJ2-4|TRBD1
CASTPTGGEDIQYF
TGTGCCAGCACTCCGACAGGGGGCGAGGACATTCAGTACTTC
>TRBV5-4|.|TRBJ1-3|.
CASSFSGGNTIYF
TGTGCCAGCAGCTTTTCAGGGGGAAACACCATATATTTT
>TRBV10-1|.|TRBJ2-1|TRBD2
CASSEHLAGGRNEQFF
TGCGCCAGCAGTGAGCACCTAGCGGGAGGTCGTAATGAGCAGTTCTTC
>TRBV12-3/TRBV12-4|.|TRBJ2-3|.
CASSYGNTDTQYF
TGTGCCAGCAGTTACGGGAACACAGATACGCAGTATTTT
>TRBV5-1|.|TRBJ1-5|.
CASSLGETGQPQHF
TGCGCCAGCAGCTTGGGGGAAACCGGTCAGCCCCAGCATTTT
>TRBV6-1|.|TRBJ2-2|.
CASNREPTGELFF
TGTGCCAGCAACAGAGAACCTACCGGGGAGCTGTTTTTT
>TRBV20-1|.|TRBJ1-1|TRBD1
CSASKQGALNTEAFF
TGCAGTGCTAGTAAGCAGGGGGCTCTGAACACTGAAGCTTTCTTT
>TRBV6-2/TRBV6-3|.|TRBJ1-1|.
CASSYGGNTEAFF
TGTGCCAGCAGTTACGGAGGGAACACTGAAGCTTTCTTT
>TRBV5-4|.|TRBJ1-5|.
CASSLAGVNQPQHF
TGTGCCAGCAGCTTGGCAGGGGTAAATCAGCCCCAGCATTTT
>TRBV6-5|.|TRBJ2-2|.
CASSYYNAGELFF
TGTGCCAGCAGTTACTATAACGCCGGGGAGCTGTTTTTT
>TRBV5-1|.|TRBJ2-2|TRBD2
CASSREGAGELFF
TGCGCCAGCAGCCGGGAGGGCGCCGGGGAGCTGTTTTTT
>TRBV28|once|TRBJ2-7|.
CASSLASYEQYF
TGTGCCAGCAGTTTGGCCTCCTACGAGCAGTACTTC
>TRBV9|.|TRBJ2-7|.
CASSVSPWNEQYF
TGTGCCAGCAGCGTAAGTCCCTGGAACGAGCAGTACTTC
>TRBV5-4|.|TRBJ1-6|.
CASSLGAADSPLHF
TGTGCCAGCAGCTTAGGGGCGGCGGATTCACCCCTCCACTTT
>TRBV2|once|TRBJ1-6|TRBD1
CASRGGQGVISPLHF
TGTGCCAGCAGAGGGGGACAGGGTGTGATTTCACCCCTCCACTTT
>TRBV6-6|.|TRBJ2-5|.
CASSYSEGAETQYF
TGTGCCAGCAGTTACAGCGAGGGAGCGGAGACCCAGTACTTC
>TRBV4-1|.|TRBJ1-3|TRBD1
CASSPFPPGTVGNTIYF
TGCGCCAGCAGCCCCTTCCCCCCCGGGACAGTTGGAAACACCATATATTTT
>TRBV19|.|TRBJ1-5|.
CASSTLSRSNQPQHF
TGTGCCAGTAGTACCCTCTCCCGTAGCAATCAGCCCCAGCATTTT
>TRBV6-5|.|TRBJ1-1|.
CASLTGSGTEAFF
TGTGCCAGCCTCACAGGGAGCGGCACTGAAGCTTTCTTT
>TRBV18|.|TRBJ2-7|.
CASSQPGEQYF
TGTGCCAGCTCACAACCGGGCGAGCAGTACTTC
>TRBV9|.|TRBJ2-5|.
CASSVGREETQYF
TGTGCCAGCAGCGTAGGCAGGGAAGAGACCCAGTACTTC
>TRBV7-2|few|TRBJ1-1|.
CASSSNMGVAEAFF
TGTGCCAGCAGCTCAAACATGGGGGTGGCTGAAGCTTTCTTT
>TRBV7-6|.|TRBJ2-1|TRBD2
CASGLAAYNEQFF
TGTGCCAGCGGGCTAGCGGCCTACAATGAGCAGTTCTTC
>TRBV19|.|TRBJ2-5|TRBD2
CASSISGLAAIPQYF
TGTGCCAGTAGTATCTCGGGACTAGCAGCGATACCCCAGTACTTC
>TRBV3-1/TRBV3-2|.|TRBJ2-1|.
CASSQEVREIAYNEQFF
TGTGCCAGCAGCCAAGAAGTTCGGGAAATCGCCTACAATGAGCAGTTCTTC
>TRBV7-9|.|TRBJ2-1|TRBD2
CASSLDLAGDSEQFF
TGTGCCAGCAGCTTAGATCTGGCGGGAGACTCTGAGCAGTTCTTC
>TRBV4-2|.|TRBJ2-1|.
CASSQELRDTYNEQFF
TGTGCCAGCAGCCAAGAGCTCAGGGACACCTACAATGAGCAGTTCTTC
>TRBV25-1|.|TRBJ2-3|TRBD2
CASSELVAGAATDTQYF
TGTGCCAGCAGTGAATTGGTAGCGGGAGCTGCGACAGATACGCAGTATTTT
>TRBV19|once|TRBJ1-1|.
CASNRGRNTEAFF
TGTGCCAGTAACCGGGGACGGAACACTGAAGCTTTCTTT
>TRBV19|.|TRBJ1-6|.
CASSQRQDRSYNSPLHF
TGTGCCAGTAGTCAAAGACAGGATAGGTCCTATAATTCACCCCTCCACTTT
>TRBV6-5|.|TRBJ2-2|.
CASSPTNTGELFF
TGTGCCAGCAGTCCGACGAACACCGGGGAGCTGTTTTTT
>TRBV10-3|few|TRBJ1-5|.
CAIAGEKNQPQHF
TGTGCCATCGCGGGTGAGAAGAATCAGCCCCAGCATTTT
>TRBV5-1|.|TRBJ1-1|TRBD1
CASSLGETGGVDTEAFF
TGCGCCAGCAGCTTGGGGGAGACAGGGGGCGTGGACACTGAAGCTTTCTTT
>TRBV7-9|.|TRBJ1-5|.
CASSSDTNNQPQHF
TGTGCCAGCAGCTCGGACACAAACAATCAGCCCCAGCATTTT
>TRBV11-3|.|TRBJ1-1|TRBD1
CASSPGDSRSTEAFF
TGTGCCAGCAGCCCGGGGGACAGCCGATCCACTGAAGCTTTCTTT
>TRBV5-1|.|TRBJ1-6|.
CASRPQDGVNSPLHF
TGCGCCAGCAGGCCCCAGGACGGTGTTAATTCACCCCTCCACTTT
>TRBV5-6|.|TRBJ1-3|.
CASSLAATVSGNTIYF
TGTGCCAGCAGCTTGGCCGCTACAGTCTCTGGAAACACCATATATTTT
>TRBV5-1|few|TRBJ2-7|TRBD1
CASSFTGTGFYEQYF
TGCGCCAGCAGCTTCACCGGGACAGGGTTCTACGAGCAGTACTTC
>TRBV19|.|TRBJ1-1|.
CASSKGGRYTEAFF
TGTGCCAGTAGTAAGGGTGGCAGATACACTGAAGCTTTCTTT